This TCR beta chain was sequenced during a study of OX40 agonist ivuxolimab in advanced cancers. Across the study: Each dose-escalation patient presented with hepatocellular carcinoma, melanoma, renal cell or head and neck cancer. Findings and limits, study-wide: More expanded clones were seen, on average, in CD8+ T cells than in CD4+.

TCRdb's copy holds only in-frame clones and misses some; the assay was immunoSEQ multiplex PCR. In the table there are about 15,000 clones, about 80% of which are singletons. Concerning this clone: Its cognate antigen is unknown.

The clonotype was recovered from an adult with an advanced solid tumor such as melanoma, head and neck, liver or kidney cancer. The sample in question was CD4+ or CD8+ T cells sorted from blood, obtained in a trial of the OX40 agonist ivuxolimab.

The CDR3, as DNA: TGTGCCAGCAGCTTAAAGGGGGACTACGAGCAGTACTTC. Translating it yields CASSLKGDYEQYF. J is TRBJ2-7 and V is TRBV7-6; TRBD1 might be the D (6 bases). V was pared by 2 bases and J by 3 bases, with 8 bases between. Germline V gene sequence: CDR1 SGHVS, CDR2 FNYEAQ. This CDR3 is built from 13 residues.